The text below deals with one TCR beta chain. Its specific antigen is unknown. No much larger clone exists at a distance of one base, and base qualities are not known. These data come from a study of T cell responses to AZD1222 COVID-19 vaccine (dated by TCRdb to about 2021). About the study as a whole: A total of 233 trial participants underwent TCR sequencing, of whom about 210 received two doses of AZD1222 and around 26 received two doses of the MenACWY control vaccine. Trial participants were enrolled into age subgroups of 18-55, 56-69 and 70-plus years, which contained approximately 150, 28 and 58 TCR-sequenced participants, respectively.

The CDR3 starts with the cysteine, ends with the phenylalanine, and has 12 residues. The retained sequence is limited to the CDR3, 36 bases, with the frame set at the first base. For CDR1 and CDR2, the germline V gene lists SNHLY and FYNNEI. Trimming takes 4 bases off V and 8 bases off J; junction bases not matched to a gene: 0. The CDR3 regions of human TCRbeta chains were analyzed by immunosequencing. On the authors' methods: TCRs in the repertoires were matched against a reference library of SARS-CoV-2-specific TCRs that had been generated with the MIRA antigen-specificity platform. Breadth was defined as the fraction of unique TCRs that were SARS-CoV-2-associated, and depth was defined as the fraction of total T cells that were SARS-CoV-2-associated. Each spike-specific TCR was assigned to its reactive spike region and to a CD4 or CD8 class using the MIRA data. Log10-transformed breadth and depth values were compared by one-way ANOVA with Sidak's multiple comparisons tests. TCRdb holds this immuneACCESS table with in-frame rearrangements only. Some clones are missing; in checked studies, unresolved V genes explain under half, and the rest has no known cause. The DNA gave D and trimming, while V, J and clone size come from that table. This sample has 100,000 to 150,000 clones in its table, and roughly 93% of those were observed once. The ten largest clones take up around 0.98% of the sample.

Beyond this particular receptor, the publication reports: No day 14 peak-response samples were available, so repertoires were characterized only after the peak T cell response. Participants were mostly white British and included more females than males, and it was suggested by the authors that clonal diversity may have been underestimated. The whole spike protein was spanned by vaccine-associated CD4 TCRs, and dominant responses were seen in regions 160-218 and 743-854. In the small 56-69-year group, the increase in depth fell short of significance, most likely because of low power. Epitopes outside the regions mutated in the B.1.351 and B.1.1.7 variants were reportedly recognized by nearly half of the unique spike-specific TCRs. A significant rise in spike-specific TCR breadth and depth was observed after two AZD1222 doses relative to day 0 and relative to MenACWY recipients. Conclusions about previously exposed vaccinees are limited, since just a handful of AZD1222 recipients were seropositive for SARS-CoV-2 at baseline.

Taken with the paper, the label for time point translates to: about 28 days (+/-7) after the second vaccine dose. AZD1222 recipients with second doses at about 4 weeks or about 12 weeks were pooled, because spike-specific TCR depth and breadth did not differ between schedules. The vaccinee samples were drawn from two UK trials, COV001 and COV002, one of which was a single-blind randomized controlled phase 2/3 trial testing AZD1222 (ChAdOx1 nCoV-19) in healthy adults. Trial participant PBMC samples were collected at day 0 and day 28 after the second dose for TCRbeta chain sequencing. The sample here was peripheral blood, taken 28 days after the second AZD1222 dose. This chain joins TRBV2 to TRBJ2-1; TRBD1 fits 9 bases in the junction. This sequence was found in an adult who received the AZD1222 COVID-19 vaccine. CDR3 loop: CASSGDRDEQFF. The nucleotide sequence is TGTGCCAGCAGTGGGGACAGGGATGAGCAGTTCTTC.